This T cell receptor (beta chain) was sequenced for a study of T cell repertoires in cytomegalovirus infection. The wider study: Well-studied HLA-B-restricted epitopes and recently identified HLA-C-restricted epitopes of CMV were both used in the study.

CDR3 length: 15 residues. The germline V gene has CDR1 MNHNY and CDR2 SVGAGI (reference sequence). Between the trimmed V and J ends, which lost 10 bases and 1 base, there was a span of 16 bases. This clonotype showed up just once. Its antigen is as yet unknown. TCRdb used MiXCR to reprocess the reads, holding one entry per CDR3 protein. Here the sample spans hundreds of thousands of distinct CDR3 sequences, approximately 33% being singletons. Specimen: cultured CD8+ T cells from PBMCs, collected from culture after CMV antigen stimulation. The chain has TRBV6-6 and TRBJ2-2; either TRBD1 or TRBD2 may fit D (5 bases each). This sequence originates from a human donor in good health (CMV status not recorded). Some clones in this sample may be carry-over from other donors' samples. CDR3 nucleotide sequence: TGTGCCACCACACCGGGACGGCTGAACACCGGGGAGCTGTTTTTT. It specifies CATTPGRLNTGELFF.